This record covers a single T cell receptor (beta chain). Profiled with immunoSEQ multiplex PCR; TCRdb holds only in-frame clones, not every one. Here the sample spans about 170,000 clones, around four fifths being singletons. Trimming removed 2 bases at V and 8 bases at J, with 9 bases between. CDR3 length equals 12 residues. From germline, CDR1 is SNHLY and CDR2 FYNNEI. The record originates from a study of blood T cell repertoires in COVID-19. The sample comprised PBMCs or T cells enriched from blood (not recorded which). V is TRBV2 and J is TRBJ1-1; unclear D gene. The source is a woman in her forties or fifties in a cohort exposed to, infected with or recovered from COVID-19 (not recorded which). The CDR3 bases are TGTGCCAGCAGTGAACATGAGGAAGAAGCTTTCTTT. Amino acids: CASSEHEEEAFF.